Sequencing of this T cell receptor (beta chain) was carried out in a study of T cell responses to AZD1222 COVID-19 vaccine. On this clone: Its specificity is not known.

Study observations and caveats: In the spike-specific TCR repertoire, nearly half reportedly target unmutated variant regions. Regions 160-218 and 743-854 dominated among vaccine-associated CD4 TCRs spanning spike. Donors in the cohort were predominantly white British and more often female, and clonal diversity was possibly underestimated. An increase in Spike-specific TCR breadth and depth was observed after two AZD1222 doses.

Generated by immunoSEQ multiplex PCR, the TCRdb table keeps only in-frame clones and is missing some. The sample contains more than 150,000 clones, around 87% of which appear only once. Germline lookup yields CDR1 MDHEN and CDR2 SYDVKM. V lost 2 bases to trimming and J lost 6 bases, with 10 bases between them. This CDR3 contains 13 residues. The material was peripheral blood, obtained 28 days after the second AZD1222 dose. This rearrangement joins TRBV28 to TRBJ1-1; D uncertain. This clonotype was obtained from an adult who received the AZD1222 COVID-19 vaccine. The CDR3 sequence is CASSLRSGAEAFF. The CDR3 bases are TGTGCCAGCAGTTTAAGAAGTGGCGCTGAAGCTTTCTTT.